These T cell receptor beta chains were read from a single sample in a study of T cell changes during pregnancy in multiple sclerosis. The repertoire was sequenced with immunoSEQ multiplex PCR; TCRdb's copy has only in-frame clones and lacks some. The sample has fewer than 110,000 clones, around 90% seen once. Specimen: peripheral blood, collected in the third trimester of pregnancy. Source of these receptors: a female donor in good health, enrolled as a control in a pregnancy study. Each CDR3 is given with its conserved first and last residue. The D gene is left open where the match is weak. A clone size is listed for some rows: how often the clone was seen (once, few, many), or a class if it is expanded.

TRBD1	.	TRBV5-4	TRBJ1-1	CASSIGQGLTEAFF	TGTGCCAGCAGCATTGGACAGGGACTGACTGAAGCTTTCTTT
TRBD2	.	TRBV6-1	TRBJ2-1	CASSEAPDWAGGNEQFF	TGTGCCAGCAGTGAAGCCCCGGACTGGGCGGGGGGCAATGAGCAGTTCTTC
.	.	TRBV4-3	TRBJ2-7	CASSQRVEYEQYF	TGCGCCAGCAGCCAAAGAGTCGAATACGAGCAGTACTTC
.	.	TRBV6-5	TRBJ1-5	CASSPGTQYQPQHF	TGTGCCAGCAGCCCCGGGACACAGTATCAGCCCCAGCATTTT
.	.	TRBV5-6	TRBJ2-7	CASSLGASIYEQYF	TGTGCCAGCAGCTTGGGGGCCTCGATCTACGAGCAGTACTTC
.	once	TRBV7-9	TRBJ2-7	CASSLSVYEQYF	TGTGCCAGCAGCTTATCAGTATACGAGCAGTACTTC
TRBD2	.	TRBV11-3	TRBJ2-1	CASRPTSGAGYGRPNEQFF	TGTGCCAGCAGGCCTACTAGCGGCGCCGGGTATGGGAGGCCCAATGAGCAGTTCTTC
.	.	TRBV7-8	TRBJ1-1	CASSVSTGMNTEAFF	TGTGCCAGCAGCGTCTCGACGGGGATGAACACTGAAGCTTTCTTT
.	.	TRBV9	TRBJ1-6	CASSLSTGSSYNSPLHF	TGTGCCAGCAGCTTAAGTACAGGGAGCTCCTATAATTCACCCCTCCACTTT
.	.	TRBV5-1	TRBJ2-2	CASSLEGHGELFF	TGCGCCAGCAGCTTGGAGGGGCACGGGGAGCTGTTTTTT
.	few	TRBV9	TRBJ1-1	CASSFSQGQNTEAFF	TGTGCCAGCAGCTTCAGTCAGGGGCAGAACACTGAAGCTTTCTTT
.	.	TRBV29-1	TRBJ1-4	CSVVRASGEKLFF	TGCAGCGTTGTACGGGCCTCAGGGGAAAAACTGTTTTTT
TRBD1	.	TRBV6-1	TRBJ1-1	CASSVPGTGNTEAFF	TGTGCCAGCAGTGTCCCCGGGACAGGGAACACTGAAGCTTTCTTT
.	once	TRBV21-1	TRBJ1-1	CASSANRRAPRAFF	TGTGCCAGCAGCGCTAACCGGCGGGCACCTAGGGCTTTCTTT
.	.	TRBV7-2	TRBJ1-4	CASSLIAGTNEKLFF	TGTGCCAGCAGCTTGATAGCAGGGACTAATGAAAAACTGTTTTTT
.	.	TRBV28	TRBJ1-5	CASSPTDGGGQPQHF	TGTGCCAGCAGTCCTACGGACGGCGGGGGTCAGCCCCAGCATTTT
.	.	TRBV11-3	TRBJ1-2	CASSLGLLDGYTF	TGTGCCAGCAGCTTAGGCCTACTCGATGGCTACACCTTC
TRBD1	.	TRBV29-1	TRBJ2-5	CSVIQSGTGRGETQYF	TGCAGCGTTATACAATCCGGGACAGGCCGAGGAGAGACCCAGTACTTC
.	.	TRBV5-4	TRBJ2-5	CASRRQAGLETQYF	TGTGCCAGCAGGAGGCAGGCAGGGCTGGAGACCCAGTACTTC
.	.	TRBV27	TRBJ1-1	CASSPHRELGEAFF	TGTGCCAGCAGTCCCCACAGGGAGCTTGGTGAAGCTTTCTTT
.	.	TRBV19	TRBJ1-2	CASSTGGNNYGYTF	TGTGCCAGTAGTACGGGGGGAAATAACTATGGCTACACCTTC
.	.	TRBV6-1	TRBJ2-4	CASSGPGTRSSIQYF	TGTGCCAGCAGTGGGCCCGGGACAAGGAGTTCCATTCAGTACTTC
.	.	TRBV9	TRBJ2-3	CASSVETTDTQYF	TGTGCCAGCAGCGTAGAGACTACAGATACGCAGTATTTT
TRBD2	once	TRBV2	TRBJ2-2	CASIGLAGSGELFF	TGTGCCAGCATTGGACTAGCGGGGTCCGGGGAGCTGTTTTTT
.	few	TRBV19	TRBJ1-2	CASSTARANIYGYTF	TGTGCCAGTAGTACTGCCAGGGCCAATATCTATGGCTACACCTTC
TRBD1	.	TRBV11-2	TRBJ1-6	CASSSRQGNSPLHF	TGTGCCAGCAGCTCACGACAGGGGAATTCACCCCTCCACTTT
.	.	TRBV4-2	TRBJ1-3	CASSQEDGDSGNTIYF	TGTGCCAGCAGCCAAGAAGACGGGGACTCTGGAAACACCATATATTTT
.	.	TRBV5-1	TRBJ2-5	CASSLEVGGVGETQYF	TGCGCCAGCAGCTTGGAGGTTGGCGGGGTGGGAGAGACCCAGTACTTC
.	.	TRBV5-1	TRBJ1-1	CASSWSQTGTEAFF	TGCGCCAGCAGCTGGTCACAAACGGGCACTGAAGCTTTCTTT
TRBD2	.	TRBV6-5	TRBJ2-2	CASSPNGGASGELFF	TGTGCCAGCAGCCCGAACGGGGGGGCCTCCGGGGAGCTGTTTTTT
.	.	TRBV5-6	TRBJ1-4	CASSLGQPNEKLFF	TGTGCCAGCAGCTTGGGACAGCCTAATGAAAAACTGTTTTTT
.	.	TRBV30	TRBJ1-1	CAWSPGSRSTEAFF	TGTGCCTGGAGCCCAGGGTCCAGGTCCACTGAAGCTTTCTTT
TRBD1	.	TRBV11-2	TRBJ2-5	CASRKGQGRETQYF	TGTGCCAGCAGGAAGGGACAGGGAAGGGAGACCCAGTACTTC
TRBD1	.	TRBV6-1	TRBJ1-2	CASSEPGQGAGGYTF	TGTGCCAGCTCCGAACCAGGACAGGGGGCGGGGGGCTACACCTTC
TRBD1	.	TRBV9	TRBJ1-3	CASSPRTGNSGNTIYF	TGTGCCAGCAGCCCACGGACAGGGAACTCTGGAAACACCATATATTTT
TRBD1	.	TRBV4-3	TRBJ1-1	CASSQGTGGGTEAFF	TGCGCCAGCAGCCAAGGAACAGGGGGGGGAACTGAAGCTTTCTTT
TRBD1	.	TRBV27	TRBJ1-2	CASRQGTYGYTF	TGTGCCAGCCGACAGGGGACCTATGGCTACACCTTC
TRBD2	.	TRBV9	TRBJ2-3	CASSVELATPGTDTQYF	TGTGCCAGCAGCGTAGAACTAGCGACCCCAGGGACAGATACGCAGTATTTT
.	.	TRBV7-8	TRBJ1-2	CASSPRGQGIYGYTF	TGTGCCAGCAGCCCTAGAGGGCAGGGGATCTATGGCTACACCTTC
.	.	TRBV4-3	TRBJ2-3	CASSQELPGSSTDTQYF	TGCGCCAGCAGCCAAGAGTTACCGGGATCTAGCACAGATACGCAGTATTTT
TRBD1	.	TRBV5-5	TRBJ1-4	CASSLVSGGTEKLFF	TGTGCCAGCAGCTTGGTGTCAGGGGGCACTGAAAAACTGTTTTTT
TRBD2	once	TRBV12-5	TRBJ2-7	CASGLGGGLAGHEQYF	TGTGCTAGTGGTTTAGGAGGGGGACTAGCCGGGCACGAGCAGTACTTC
.	.	TRBV4-3	TRBJ2-7	CASSPTGVYYEQYF	TGCGCCAGCAGCCCGACAGGCGTATACTACGAGCAGTACTTC
TRBD1	.	TRBV6-6	TRBJ1-1	CASRLDRDTEAFF	TGTGCCAGCAGGCTCGACAGGGACACTGAAGCTTTCTTT
TRBD1	.	TRBV27	TRBJ2-6	CASSPSGTGPSGANVLTF	TGTGCCAGCAGTCCTTCCGGGACAGGCCCTTCTGGGGCCAACGTCCTGACTTTC
.	.	TRBV13	TRBJ1-1	CASSQGRRAFEAFF	TGTGCCAGCAGCCAAGGACGGCGGGCTTTTGAAGCTTTCTTT
TRBD1	.	TRBV9	TRBJ1-1	CASSTQMDRVGEAFF	TGTGCCAGCAGCACTCAGATGGACAGGGTAGGTGAAGCTTTCTTT
.	.	TRBV4-1	TRBJ1-4	CASSQDSLGSGTFEKLFF	TGCGCCAGCAGCCAAGATAGTTTGGGGAGTGGAACTTTTGAAAAACTGTTTTTT